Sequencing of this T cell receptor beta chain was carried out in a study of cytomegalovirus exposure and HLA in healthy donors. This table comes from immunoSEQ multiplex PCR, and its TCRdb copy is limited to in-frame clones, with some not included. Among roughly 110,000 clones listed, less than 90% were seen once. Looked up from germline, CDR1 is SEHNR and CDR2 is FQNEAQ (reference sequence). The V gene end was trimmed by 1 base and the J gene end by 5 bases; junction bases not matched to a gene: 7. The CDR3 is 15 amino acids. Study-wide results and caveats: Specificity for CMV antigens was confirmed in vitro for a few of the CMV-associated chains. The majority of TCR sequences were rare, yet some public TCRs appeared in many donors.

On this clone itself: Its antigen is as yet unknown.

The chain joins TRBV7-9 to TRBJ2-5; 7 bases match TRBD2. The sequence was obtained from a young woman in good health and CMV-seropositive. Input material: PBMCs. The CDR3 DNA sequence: TGTGCCAGCAGCTTAGTTCTAGCGGTAGTGGAGACCCAGTACTTC. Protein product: CASSLVLAVVETQYF.